Described below is a single T cell receptor (beta chain) sequence and its context. The data were obtained in a study of blood T cell repertoires in COVID-19. Study background: Specimens from acute and convalescent COVID-19 originated in the United States, Italy and Spain. PBMCs, B-cell-depleted T cells, or T cells provided the cDNA or gDNA that made up the material.

In the authors' methods: It was from reference gene primer amplification that nucleated cell counts were estimated. Profiling relied on immunoSEQ multiplex PCR, and the TCRdb table lists in-frame clones only, not all of them. The V and J calls and clone size come from that table; D and trimming were worked out from the DNA. The sample has 95,000 or so clones, under 85% seen once. The CDR3 runs to 10 residues. Germline V lookup: CDR1 SGHRS, CDR2 YFSETQ. With 7 bases removed from V and 5 bases from J, the gap between germline ends came to 7 bases. The TCR was taken from a human donor in a cohort sampled during active COVID-19. The sequenced sample consisted of peripheral blood. J is TRBJ2-7 and V is TRBV5-1; the D is unclear. CDR3 amino acids: CASSQDEQYF. The DNA of the CDR3 is TGCGCCAGCTCCCAGGACGAGCAGTACTTC.